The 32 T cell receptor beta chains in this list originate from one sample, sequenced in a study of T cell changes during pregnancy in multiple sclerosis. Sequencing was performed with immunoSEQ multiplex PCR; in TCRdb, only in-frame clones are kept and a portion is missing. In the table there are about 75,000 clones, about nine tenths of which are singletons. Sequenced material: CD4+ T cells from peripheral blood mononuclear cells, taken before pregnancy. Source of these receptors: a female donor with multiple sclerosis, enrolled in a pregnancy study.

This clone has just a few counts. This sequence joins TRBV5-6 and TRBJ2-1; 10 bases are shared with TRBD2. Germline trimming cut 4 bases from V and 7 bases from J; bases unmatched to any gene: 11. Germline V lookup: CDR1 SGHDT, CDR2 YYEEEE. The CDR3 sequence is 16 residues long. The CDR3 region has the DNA TGTGCCAGCAGCCCCCGACAGAAACTAGCGGGGAATGAGCAGTTCTTC. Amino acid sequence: CASSPRQKLAGNEQFF.

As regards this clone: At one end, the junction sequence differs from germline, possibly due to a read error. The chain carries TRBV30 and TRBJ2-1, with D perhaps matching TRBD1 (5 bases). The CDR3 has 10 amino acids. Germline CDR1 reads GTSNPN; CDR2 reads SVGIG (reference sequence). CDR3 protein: CAWRRRGWIF. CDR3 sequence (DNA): TGTGCCTGGAGGAGAAGGGGTTGGATCTTC.

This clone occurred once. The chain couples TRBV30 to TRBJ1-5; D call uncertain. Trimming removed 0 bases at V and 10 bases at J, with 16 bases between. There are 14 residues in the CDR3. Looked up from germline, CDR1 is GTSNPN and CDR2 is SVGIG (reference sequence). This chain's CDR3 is CAWSVEGGMGPQHF. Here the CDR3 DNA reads TGTGCCTGGAGTGTAGAGGGAGGGATGGGCCCCCAGCATTTT.

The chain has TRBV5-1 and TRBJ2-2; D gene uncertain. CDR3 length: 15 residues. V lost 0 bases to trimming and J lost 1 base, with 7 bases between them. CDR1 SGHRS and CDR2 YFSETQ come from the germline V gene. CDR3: CASSLGHLNTGELFF. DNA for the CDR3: TGCGCCAGCAGCTTGGGACACTTGAACACCGGGGAGCTGTTTTTT.

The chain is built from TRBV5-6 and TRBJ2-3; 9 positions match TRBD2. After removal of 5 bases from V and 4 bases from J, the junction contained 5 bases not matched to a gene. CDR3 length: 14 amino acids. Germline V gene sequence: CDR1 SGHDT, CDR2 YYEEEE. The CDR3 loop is CASRPAGGADTQYF. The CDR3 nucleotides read TGTGCCAGCAGACCCGCGGGAGGGGCAGATACGCAGTATTTT.

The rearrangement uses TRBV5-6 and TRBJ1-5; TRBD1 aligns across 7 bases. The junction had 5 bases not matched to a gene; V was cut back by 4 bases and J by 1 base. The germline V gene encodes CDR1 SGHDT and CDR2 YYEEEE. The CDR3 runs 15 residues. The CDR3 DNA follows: TGTGCCAGCAGCATAGGACAGGCGAGCAATCAGCCCCAGCATTTT. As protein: CASSIGQASNQPQHF.

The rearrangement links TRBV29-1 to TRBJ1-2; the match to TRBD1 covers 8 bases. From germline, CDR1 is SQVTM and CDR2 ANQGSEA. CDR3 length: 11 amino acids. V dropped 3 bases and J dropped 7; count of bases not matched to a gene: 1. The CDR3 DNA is TGCAGCGTTGACAGGGGGCTTGGCTACACCTTC. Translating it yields CSVDRGLGYTF.

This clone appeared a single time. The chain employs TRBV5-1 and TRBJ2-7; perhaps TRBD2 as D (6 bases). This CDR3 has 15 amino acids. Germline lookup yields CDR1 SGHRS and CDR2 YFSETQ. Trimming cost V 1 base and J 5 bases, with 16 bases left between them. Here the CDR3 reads CASSLRGTRVDEQYF. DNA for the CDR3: TGCGCCAGCAGCTTGCGGGGGACCAGGGTGGACGAGCAGTACTTC.

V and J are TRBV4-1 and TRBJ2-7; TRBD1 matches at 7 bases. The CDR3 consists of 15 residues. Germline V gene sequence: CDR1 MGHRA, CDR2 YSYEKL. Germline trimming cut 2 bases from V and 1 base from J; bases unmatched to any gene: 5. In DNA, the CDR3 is TGCGCCAGCAGCCAACCCGCGACAGGGTCCTACGAGCAGTACTTC. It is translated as CASSQPATGSYEQYF.

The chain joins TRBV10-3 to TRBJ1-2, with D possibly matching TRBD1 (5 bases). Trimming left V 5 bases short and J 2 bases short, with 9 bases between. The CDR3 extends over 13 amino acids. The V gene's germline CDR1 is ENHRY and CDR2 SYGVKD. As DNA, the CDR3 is TGTGCCATCAGTACACAGGCGAACTATGGCTACACCTTC. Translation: CAISTQANYGYTF.

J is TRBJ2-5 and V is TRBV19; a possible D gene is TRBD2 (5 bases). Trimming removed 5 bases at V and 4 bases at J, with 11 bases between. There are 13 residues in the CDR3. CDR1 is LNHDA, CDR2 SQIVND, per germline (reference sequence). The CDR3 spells CASSRPGGETQYF. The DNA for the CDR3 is TGTGCCAGTAGTCGACCAGGAGGAGAGACCCAGTACTTC.

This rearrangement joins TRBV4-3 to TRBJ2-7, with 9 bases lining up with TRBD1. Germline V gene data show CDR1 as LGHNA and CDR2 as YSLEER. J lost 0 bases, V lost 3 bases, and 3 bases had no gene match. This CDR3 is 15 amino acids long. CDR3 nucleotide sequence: TGCGCCAGCAGCCAGGCGGGACAGGGCTCCTACGAGCAGTACTTC. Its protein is CASSQAGQGSYEQYF.

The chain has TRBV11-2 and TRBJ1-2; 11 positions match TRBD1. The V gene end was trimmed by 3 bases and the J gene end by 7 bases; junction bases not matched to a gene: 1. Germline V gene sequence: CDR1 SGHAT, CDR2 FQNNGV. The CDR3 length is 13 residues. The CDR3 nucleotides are TGTGCCAGCAGCTTGGGACAGGGGGTTGGCTACACCTTC. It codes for CASSLGQGVGYTF. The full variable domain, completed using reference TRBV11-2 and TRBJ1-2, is EAGVAQSPRYKIIEKRQSVAFWCNPISGHATLYWYQQILGQGPKLLIQFQNNGVVDDSQLPKDRFSAERLKGVDSTLKIQPAKLEDSAVYLCASSLGQGVGYTFGSGTRLTVV.

The CDR3 nucleotides are TGTGCCAGTAGTATAAGATCGAGCTTTAACTATGGCTACACCTTC. This gives the protein CASSIRSSFNYGYTF. The chain has TRBV19 and TRBJ1-2; D is uncertain. CDR1 and CDR2 (germline): LNHDA, SQIVND (reference sequence). The ends were cut back, 2 bases at V and 1 base at J, with 11 bases in the middle. The CDR3 length is 15 residues.

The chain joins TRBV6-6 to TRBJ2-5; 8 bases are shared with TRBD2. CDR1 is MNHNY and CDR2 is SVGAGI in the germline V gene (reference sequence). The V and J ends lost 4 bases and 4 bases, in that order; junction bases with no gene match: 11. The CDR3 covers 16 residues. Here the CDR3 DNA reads TGTGCCAGCAGTTCCCATCCCGGGGGGGGTCGAGAGACCCAGTACTTC. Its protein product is CASSSHPGGGRETQYF.

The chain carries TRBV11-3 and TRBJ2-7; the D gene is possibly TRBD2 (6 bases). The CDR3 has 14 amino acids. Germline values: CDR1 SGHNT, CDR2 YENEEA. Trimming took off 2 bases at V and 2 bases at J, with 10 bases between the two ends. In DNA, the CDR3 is TGTGCCAGCAGCTTATATAGCGGAGCCTACGAGCAGTACTTC. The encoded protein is CASSLYSGAYEQYF.

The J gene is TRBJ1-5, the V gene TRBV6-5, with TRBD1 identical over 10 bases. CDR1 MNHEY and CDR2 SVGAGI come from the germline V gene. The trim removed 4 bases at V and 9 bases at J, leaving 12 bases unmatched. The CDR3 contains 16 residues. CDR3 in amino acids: CASSLRQGAGFWPQHF. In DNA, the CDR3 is TGTGCCAGCAGTTTACGACAGGGGGCTGGCTTTTGGCCCCAGCATTTT.

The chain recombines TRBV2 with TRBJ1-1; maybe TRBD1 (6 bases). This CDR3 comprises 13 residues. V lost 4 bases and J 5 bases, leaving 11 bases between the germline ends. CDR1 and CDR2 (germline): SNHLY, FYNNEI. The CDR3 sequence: CASSGGQGTEAFF. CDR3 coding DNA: TGTGCCAGCAGTGGGGGGCAGGGGACTGAAGCTTTCTTT.

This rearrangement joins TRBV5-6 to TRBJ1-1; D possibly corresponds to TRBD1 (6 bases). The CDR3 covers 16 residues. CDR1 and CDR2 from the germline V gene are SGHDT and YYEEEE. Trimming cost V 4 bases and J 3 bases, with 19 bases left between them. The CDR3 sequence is CASSREGVPPDTEAFF. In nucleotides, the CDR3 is TGTGCCAGCAGCCGAGAGGGGGTCCCTCCGGACACTGAAGCTTTCTTT.

In DNA, the CDR3 is TGTGCCACCAGCAGAGATATAAGCGCAAGCTATGGCTACACCTTC. This translates into CATSRDISASYGYTF. The chain links TRBV15 to TRBJ1-2; D gene uncertain. CDR1 and CDR2 (germline): LNHNV, YYDKDF (reference sequence). Trimming took off 0 bases at V and 4 bases at J, with 12 bases between the two ends. The CDR3 loop spans 15 amino acids.

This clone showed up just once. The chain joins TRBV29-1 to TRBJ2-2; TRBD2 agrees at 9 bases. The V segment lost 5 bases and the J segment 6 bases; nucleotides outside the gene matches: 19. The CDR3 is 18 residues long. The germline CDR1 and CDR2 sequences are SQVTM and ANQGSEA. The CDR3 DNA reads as TGCAGCGTTCGCGGCGGGGGGGGATTAAAGACCTTGGCCGGGGAGCTGTTTTTT. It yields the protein CSVRGGGGLKTLAGELFF.

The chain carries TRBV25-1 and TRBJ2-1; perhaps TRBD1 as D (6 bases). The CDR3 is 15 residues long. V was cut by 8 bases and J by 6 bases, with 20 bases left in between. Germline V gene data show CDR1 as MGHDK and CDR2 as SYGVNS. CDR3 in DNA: TGTGCCAGCCAGAAGGCGCAGGGGCCGAGCAATGAGCAGTTCTTC. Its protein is CASQKAQGPSNEQFF.

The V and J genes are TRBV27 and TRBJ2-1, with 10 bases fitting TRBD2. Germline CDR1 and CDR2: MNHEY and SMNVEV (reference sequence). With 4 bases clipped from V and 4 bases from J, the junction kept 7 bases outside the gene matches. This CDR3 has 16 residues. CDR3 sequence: CASSSPGLASYNEQFF. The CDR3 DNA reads TGTGCCAGCAGTTCTCCGGGACTAGCGTCTTACAATGAGCAGTTCTTC.

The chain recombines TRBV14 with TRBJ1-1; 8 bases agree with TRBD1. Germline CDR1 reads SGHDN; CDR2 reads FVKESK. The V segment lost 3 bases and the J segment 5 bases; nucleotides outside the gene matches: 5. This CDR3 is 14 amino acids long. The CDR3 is CASSHLDRETEAFF. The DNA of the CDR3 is TGTGCCAGCAGCCACCTGGACAGGGAGACTGAAGCTTTCTTT.

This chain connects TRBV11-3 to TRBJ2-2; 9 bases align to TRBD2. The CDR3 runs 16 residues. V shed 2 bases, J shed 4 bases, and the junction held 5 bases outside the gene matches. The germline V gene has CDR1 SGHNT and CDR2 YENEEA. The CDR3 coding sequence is TGTGCCAGCAGCTTACGTGCGGGGGGGTTCACCGGGGAGCTGTTTTTT. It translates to CASSLRAGGFTGELFF.

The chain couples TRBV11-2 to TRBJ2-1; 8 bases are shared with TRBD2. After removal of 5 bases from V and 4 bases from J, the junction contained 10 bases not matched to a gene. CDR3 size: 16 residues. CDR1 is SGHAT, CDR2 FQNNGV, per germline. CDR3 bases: TGTGCCAGCAGCGCACCACAGCGGGAGTCGTACAATGAGCAGTTCTTC. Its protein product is CASSAPQRESYNEQFF.

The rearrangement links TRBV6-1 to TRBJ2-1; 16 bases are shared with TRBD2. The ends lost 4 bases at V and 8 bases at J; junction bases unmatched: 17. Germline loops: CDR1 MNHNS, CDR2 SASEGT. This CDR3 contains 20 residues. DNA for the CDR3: TGTGCCAGCAGTGCCTTGGGACTAGCGGGGGGGCTCGGACCGACCGATGAGCAGTTCTTC. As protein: CASSALGLAGGLGPTDEQFF.

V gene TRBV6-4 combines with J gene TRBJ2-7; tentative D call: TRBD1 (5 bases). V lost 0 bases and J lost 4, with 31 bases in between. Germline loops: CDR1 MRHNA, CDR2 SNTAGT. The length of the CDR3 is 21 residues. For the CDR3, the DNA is TGTGCCAGCAGTGACTCGTTAGGGGCCAGGCTCCAGACAACCCGGGTATACGAGCAGTACTTC. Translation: CASSDSLGARLQTTRVYEQYF.

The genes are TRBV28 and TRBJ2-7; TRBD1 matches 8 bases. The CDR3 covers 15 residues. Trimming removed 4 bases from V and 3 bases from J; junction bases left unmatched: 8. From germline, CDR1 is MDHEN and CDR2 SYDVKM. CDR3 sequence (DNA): TGTGCCAGCAGTTCGTCCGGGACAGGACTCTACGAGCAGTACTTC. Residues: CASSSSGTGLYEQYF.

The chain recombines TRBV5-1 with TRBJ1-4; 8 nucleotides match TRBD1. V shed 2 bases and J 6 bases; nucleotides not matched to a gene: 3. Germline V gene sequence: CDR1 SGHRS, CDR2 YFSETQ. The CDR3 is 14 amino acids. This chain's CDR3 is CASSLQGVHEKLFF. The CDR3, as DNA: TGCGCCAGCAGCTTACAGGGGGTTCATGAAAAACTGTTTTTT.

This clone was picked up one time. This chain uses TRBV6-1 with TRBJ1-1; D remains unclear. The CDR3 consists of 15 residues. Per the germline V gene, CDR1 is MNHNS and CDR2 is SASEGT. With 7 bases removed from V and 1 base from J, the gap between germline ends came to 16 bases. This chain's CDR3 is CASTRVAGGNTEAFF. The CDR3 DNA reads TGTGCCAGCACCCGAGTGGCGGGAGGGAACACTGAAGCTTTCTTT.

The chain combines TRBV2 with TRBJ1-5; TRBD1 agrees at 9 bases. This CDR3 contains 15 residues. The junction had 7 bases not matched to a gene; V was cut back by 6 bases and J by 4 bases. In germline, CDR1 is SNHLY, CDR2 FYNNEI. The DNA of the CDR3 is TGTGCCAGCAGCCGGGACAGGGTGTTAAATCAGCCCCAGCATTTT. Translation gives CASSRDRVLNQPQHF.